Following are 19 T cell receptor beta chains from one sample sequenced in a study of T cells in Graves' hyperthyroidism and ophthalmopathy. RNA transcripts served as the template for amplifying TCR beta CDR3 regions. In the first-round RT-PCR of the TCR CDR3, the HTBI primer set was used. Each CDR3 protein gets one entry after TCRdb re-called the multiplex PCR reads with MiXCR. The data contain 500,000 to 700,000 distinct CDR3 sequences, approximately 16% of them singletons. Sequencing was carried out using blood. All receptors derive from a woman aged 18-29 years with Graves' hyperthyroidism.

The table lists this clonotype with many counts. This chain connects TRBV7-2 to TRBJ2-1, with D possibly TRBD2 on 6 matching bases. The CDR3 loop spans 15 amino acids. Trimming removed 1 base from V and 7 bases from J, with 14 bases in between. Germline CDR1 is SGHTA and CDR2 is FQGNSA. The CDR3, as DNA: TGTGCCAGCAGCTTAGTTAGCGAGGGGAGGAATGAGCAGTTCTTC. This gives the protein CASSLVSEGRNEQFF.

This clonotype was seen at least ten times. The chain employs TRBV3-1 and TRBJ2-7, with D tentatively TRBD2 (6 bases). CDR3 length: 13 residues. V was cut by 8 bases and J by 0 bases, with 11 bases left in between. The germline gives CDR1 LGHDT, CDR2 YNNKEL (reference sequence). The CDR3 DNA sequence: TGTGCCAGCCGGGCGGGATACTCCTACGAGCAGTACTTC. This encodes CASRAGYSYEQYF.

In this sample, this clonotype turned up many times. The chain uses TRBV7-2 and TRBJ2-3; TRBD1 might be the D (6 bases). V shed 5 bases and J shed 0 bases, with 18 bases lying between them. CDR1 and CDR2 (germline): SGHTA, FQGNSA. The CDR3 sequence is 17 residues long. The CDR3 loop is CASSDFTGWASTDTQYF. As DNA, the CDR3 is TGTGCCAGCAGCGACTTTACAGGGTGGGCGAGCACAGATACGCAGTATTTT. The variable domain in full, completed from reference TRBV7-2 and TRBJ2-3, reads GAGVSQSPSNKVTEKGKDVELRCDPISGHTALYWYRQSLGQGLEFLIYFQGNSAPDKSGLPSDRFSAERTGGSVSTLTIQRTQQEDSAVYLCASSDFTGWASTDTQYFGPGTRLTVL.

The J gene is TRBJ1-2, the V gene TRBV29-1; unclear D gene. Trimming removed 7 bases at V and 4 bases at J, with 10 bases between. The CDR3 totals 11 residues. Germline V gene lookup returns CDR1 SQVTM and CDR2 ANQGSEA. CDR3 loop: CSALEAYGYTF. The DNA for the CDR3 is TGCAGCGCCCTAGAGGCCTATGGCTACACCTTC.

This clonotype was detected a few times. The gene calls are TRBV6-4 and TRBJ2-1; 9 bases are shared with TRBD2. The CDR3 totals 15 residues. Germline trimming cut 4 bases from V and 6 bases from J; bases unmatched to any gene: 7. Germline V gene sequence: CDR1 MRHNA, CDR2 SNTAGT. In nucleotides, the CDR3 is TGTGCCAGCAGTGCCGAGACTAGCGGTCCCAATGAGCAGTTCTTC. The encoded protein is CASSAETSGPNEQFF.

This clonotype was recorded at least ten times. The V call is TRBV5-1, the J call TRBJ2-7; no firm D call. From germline, CDR1 is SGHRS and CDR2 YFSETQ. Trimming took off 3 bases at V and 4 bases at J, with 20 bases between the two ends. This CDR3 is built from 16 residues. The CDR3 protein is CASSSDDYSDDYEQYF. The CDR3 DNA is TGCGCCAGCAGCTCGGACGATTACAGCGACGATTACGAGCAGTACTTC.

The chain links TRBV6-6 to TRBJ2-5; D is unclear. CDR3 length equals 12 residues. The ends were cut back, 2 bases at V and 5 bases at J, with 6 bases in the middle. The germline CDR1 and CDR2 sequences are MNHNY and SVGAGI (reference sequence). DNA of the CDR3: TGTGCCAGCAGTTACGAGTGGGAGACCCAGTACTTC. Translated, it gives CASSYEWETQYF.

This clonotype has a count of ten or more. The rearrangement links TRBV6-1 to TRBJ1-1; D gene unclear. Germline V gene data show CDR1 as MNHNS and CDR2 as SASEGT. V was cut by 5 bases and J by 11 bases, with 18 bases left in between. The CDR3 runs to 13 residues. The CDR3 DNA reads as TGTGCCAGCAGTCCACCCGGGCGGCTAATGGCTTTCTTT. Amino acid sequence: CASSPPGRLMAFF.

This clonotype was seen a handful of times. This rearrangement joins TRBV19 to TRBJ1-1, with 8 bases fitting TRBD1. This CDR3 spans 14 amino acids. From germline, CDR1 is LNHDA and CDR2 SQIVND (reference sequence). The ends lost 5 bases at V and 0 bases at J; junction bases unmatched: 2. CDR3 bases: TGTGCCAGTAGTTGGACAGGGATGAACACTGAAGCTTTCTTT. Translating it yields CASSWTGMNTEAFF.

The chain carries TRBV7-8 and TRBJ1-3; no definite D call. V was pared by 4 bases and J by 1 base, with 5 bases between. The V gene's germline CDR1 is SGHVS and CDR2 FQNEAQ. This CDR3 comprises 13 residues. The DNA of the CDR3 is TGTGCCAGCAGCTGGCCATCTGGAAACACCATATATTTT. Translation gives CASSWPSGNTIYF. Based on the CDR3 plus reference TRBV7-8 and TRBJ1-3, the full variable domain is GAGVSQSPRYKVAKRGQDVALRCDPISGHVSLFWYQQALGQGPEFLTYFQNEAQLDKSGLPSDRFFAERPEGSVSTLKIQRTQQEDSAVYLCASSWPSGNTIYFGEGSWLTVV.

This clonotype has ten or more counts. The J gene is TRBJ1-5, the V gene TRBV11-2; D unresolved. Germline V gives CDR1 SGHAT, CDR2 FQNNGV. The CDR3 totals 13 residues. V lost 3 bases and J 7 bases, leaving 10 bases between the germline ends. The CDR3 is CASSLWSDQPQHF. The DNA of the CDR3 is TGTGCCAGCAGCTTGTGGTCAGACCAGCCCCAGCATTTT.

This clonotype has a handful of counts. With a much larger clone just one base away, this may be a read error. The genes are TRBV2 and TRBJ2-1; 10 bases align to TRBD2. Germline values: CDR1 SNHLY, CDR2 FYNNEI. The CDR3 length is 14 residues. The trim removed 10 bases at V and 7 bases at J, leaving 10 bases unmatched. CDR3 DNA sequence: TGTGCCATCCCCAGGACTAGCGGACGAAATGAGCAGTTCTTC. Its translation: CAIPRTSGRNEQFF.

This clonotype was seen many times. The DNA for the CDR3 is TGTGCCAGCAGCCCCCACCGGGGGGACACAGATACGCAGTATTTT. Its translation is CASSPHRGDTDTQYF. The V and J genes are TRBV3-1 and TRBJ2-3; 7 bases line up with TRBD2. Trimming took 4 bases from V and 2 from J; bases not matched to a gene: 6. The V gene's germline CDR1 is LGHDT and CDR2 YNNKEL (reference sequence). CDR3 length: 15 amino acids.

Notes on this clonotype: A much larger clone differs by one base, so this may be a read error. V gene TRBV20-1 combines with J gene TRBJ1-5; TRBD1 agrees at 10 bases. Per germline, CDR1 DFQATT and CDR2 SNEGSKA (reference sequence). This CDR3 spans 13 amino acids. CDR3 nucleotides: TGCAGTGCTTCGACAGGGGGCAATCAGCCCCGGCATTTT. It yields the protein CSASTGGNQPRHF.

The chain links TRBV6-6 to TRBJ2-2; D remains unclear. The CDR3 has 16 residues. In germline, CDR1 is MNHNY, CDR2 SVGAGI (reference sequence). The V end lost 0 bases, the J end lost 7 bases, and 15 bases lay between the germline ends. The CDR3 loop reads CASSYSNRVGNGELFF. In DNA form, the CDR3 reads TGTGCCAGCAGTTACTCGAATAGGGTGGGAAACGGGGAGCTGTTTTTT.

This clonotype was counted only a few times. This chain uses TRBV4-2 with TRBJ2-7; 9 bases are shared with TRBD2. Trimming removed 5 bases from V and 3 bases from J; junction bases left unmatched: 5. Looked up from germline, CDR1 is LGHNA and CDR2 is YNFKEQ. CDR3 length: 14 amino acids. CDR3 DNA: TGTGCCAGCAGCGCTGGACTAGCGCGCTACGAGCAGTACTTC. Protein product: CASSAGLARYEQYF.

This clonotype showed up many times. The chain joins TRBV15 to TRBJ2-3, with D perhaps given as TRBD1 or TRBD2 (5 bases each). CDR1 and CDR2 (germline): LNHNV, YYDKDF (reference sequence). V was pared by 5 bases and J by 6 bases, with 18 bases between. The CDR3 extends over 15 amino acids. CDR3 in amino acids: CATSFEQGVADTQYF. The CDR3 nucleotides are TGTGCCACCAGCTTTGAGCAGGGAGTCGCGGATACGCAGTATTTT.

As to this clonotype: A clone one base away is much larger, so this may be a read error. The gene calls are TRBV5-6 and TRBJ1-2, with 7 positions matching TRBD1. Germline CDR1 is SGHDT and CDR2 is YYEEEE. J gave up 1 base and V 2 bases, and 2 bases lay outside the gene matches. There are 14 residues in the CDR3. The CDR3 DNA reads as TGTGCCAGCAGCTTAGGACAGGTTAACTATGGCTACACCTTC. This encodes CASSLGQVNYGYTF.

The J gene is TRBJ2-3, the V gene TRBV19; no clear D gene. Trimming cost V 3 bases and J 6 bases, with 16 bases left between them. The CDR3 has 15 residues. The germline CDR1 and CDR2 sequences are LNHDA and SQIVND (reference sequence). CDR3 nucleotide sequence: TGTGCCAGTAGTATGGAATCCACCGTCCTTGATACGCAGTATTTT. Protein sequence: CASSMESTVLDTQYF.